A single sample gave rise to the 21 T cell receptor beta chains below, sequenced in a study of a mutant IDH1 vaccine in newly diagnosed glioma (dated by TCRdb to 2020 to 2023). For these TCRs, the target antigens are not known. The method behind the library was the immunoSEQ multiplex PCR assay. Entries here come from immuneACCESS through TCRdb and include only in-frame sequences with V and J called. Some clones fail to appear in such tables; in the studies checked, an unresolved V gene covers under half of the shortfall, and the cause of the remainder is unknown. The sample yields roughly 46,000 clones; 70% to 85% were counted once. 4.3% of the sample lies in the top ten. In the paper's terms, the time point label means: week 47, end of study. A 20-mer mutant IDH1 peptide at 300 micrograms in Montanide made up each vaccine dose, which was injected subcutaneously together with topical imiquimod.

The material sequenced was PBMCs, taken from a glioma patient whose treatment included an IDH1 peptide vaccine. Every receptor here comes from a woman in her 30s with glioma. Some clones in this sample may be carry-over from other donors' samples.

J is TRBJ2-5 and V is TRBV4-2; D is possibly TRBD2 (5 bases). Trimming cost V 4 bases and J 1 base, with 16 bases left between them. This CDR3 is 16 amino acids long. The germline gives CDR1 LGHNA, CDR2 YNFKEQ. In DNA form, the CDR3 reads TGTGCCAGCAGCCCGAACGGACGGAGGCCCCAAGAGACCCAGTACTTC. Its protein is CASSPNGRRPQETQYF.

CDR3 in DNA: TGTGCCAGTAGGAGGACAGAGTATACTCAACACCAGCATTTT. This codes for CASRRTEYTQHQHF. The chain is built from TRBV19 and TRBJ1-5; a possible D gene is TRBD1 (6 bases). The CDR3 has 14 amino acids. Germline V gene sequence: CDR1 LNHDA, CDR2 SQIVND (reference sequence). V was clipped by 6 bases and J by 12 bases, with 21 bases between them.

The chain carries TRBV29-1 and TRBJ1-2, with 7 bases matching TRBD1. The CDR3 covers 13 residues. V gave up 6 bases and J gave up 2 bases; unmatched junction bases: 6. In germline, CDR1 is SQVTM, CDR2 ANQGSEA. The CDR3 loop is CSVIGGANYGYTF. The CDR3 bases are TGCAGCGTCATAGGGGGCGCGAACTATGGCTACACCTTC.

The chain uses TRBV30 and TRBJ2-3, with D possibly being TRBD2 (6 bases). V was shortened by 2 bases and J by 8 bases, with 14 bases between the two germline ends. The CDR3 loop spans 13 amino acids. Germline V gene sequence: CDR1 GTSNPN, CDR2 SVGIG (reference sequence). This chain's CDR3 is CAWSPGGSGTQYF. The CDR3 bases are TGTGCCTGGAGTCCCGGGGGTTCAGGTACGCAGTATTTT.

J is TRBJ1-2 and V is TRBV2; no reliable D call. Germline CDR1 reads SNHLY; CDR2 reads FYNNEI. Trimming shortened V by 1 base and J by 0 bases, and 12 bases separated the two germline ends. The CDR3 covers 16 residues. Here the CDR3 DNA reads TGTGCCAGCAGTGAAGGGGCCGACGACCCTAACTATGGCTACACCTTC. Translating gives CASSEGADDPNYGYTF.

The gene calls are TRBV29-1 and TRBJ1-5; TRBD1 is a possible D gene (5 bases). V was cut by 4 bases and J by 12 bases, with 16 bases left in between. CDR3 length equals 12 residues. CDR1 SQVTM and CDR2 ANQGSEA come from the germline V gene. As DNA, the CDR3 is TGCAGCGTTGTAGGACTGTCGGGGCGCCAGCATTTT. Protein sequence: CSVVGLSGRQHF. The full variable domain, completed using reference TRBV29-1 and TRBJ1-5, is SAVISQKPSRDICQRGTSLTIQCQVDSQVTMMFWYRQQPGQSLTLIATANQGSEATYESGFVIDKFPISRPNLTFSTLTVSNMSPEDSSIYLCSVVGLSGRQHFGDGTRLSIL.

The chain uses TRBV19 and TRBJ2-5, with 12 bases that match TRBD2. Germline assignment: CDR1 LNHDA and CDR2 SQIVND (reference sequence). The CDR3 totals 20 residues. V was clipped by 1 base and J by 4 bases; unmatched bases: 16. As DNA, the CDR3 is TGTGCCAGTAGTATAGTAGGACTAGCGGGATCTTATGGCGTGGGAGAGACCCAGTACTTC. As protein: CASSIVGLAGSYGVGETQYF. Variable domain in full (rest from reference TRBV19 and TRBJ2-5): DGGITQSPKYLFRKEGQNVTLSCEQNLNHDAMYWYRQDPGQGLRLIYYSQIVNDFQKGDIAEGYSVSREKKESFPLTVTSAQKNPTAFYLCASSIVGLAGSYGVGETQYFGPGTRLLVL.

In DNA, the CDR3 is TGTGCCAGCAGTTTGCAGCCTCTAGCCAAAAACATTCAGTACTTC. Translation gives CASSLQPLAKNIQYF. V usage is TRBV28 and J usage is TRBJ2-4; D gene uncertain. CDR1 MDHEN and CDR2 SYDVKM come from the germline V gene. The CDR3 is 15 residues long. Trimming took off 3 bases at V and 0 bases at J, with 9 bases between the two ends.

The rearrangement uses TRBV6-6 and TRBJ2-7, with a tentative D call TRBD1 (6 bases). Germline V lookup: CDR1 MNHNY, CDR2 SVGAGI (reference sequence). The germline V and J ends were trimmed by 8 bases and 7 bases, with 15 bases remaining between them. CDR3 length: 12 amino acids. CDR3 nucleotide sequence: TGTGCCAGCGGGGACATTTTGGGGGAGCAGTACTTC. Encoded protein: CASGDILGEQYF.

The chain joins TRBV7-8 to TRBJ1-2; D is uncertain. V shed 4 bases and J shed 4 bases, with 16 bases lying between them. CDR1 and CDR2 from the germline V gene are SGHVS and FQNEAQ. The CDR3 has 15 amino acids. CDR3 in DNA: TGTGCCAGCAGCTCTAAGGCAAGGGAAGTCTATGGCTACACCTTC. Its protein is CASSSKAREVYGYTF.

Here the CDR3 reads CASNSPLRGENEQFF. In nucleotides, the CDR3 is TGTGCCAGCAATTCACCGCTTCGGGGCGAAAATGAGCAGTTCTTC. The V and J genes are TRBV6-5 and TRBJ2-1; D might be TRBD1 or TRBD2, each matching 5 bases. The germline V gene encodes CDR1 MNHEY and CDR2 SVGAGI. Trimming removed 7 bases from V and 7 bases from J, with 20 bases in between. The CDR3 contains 15 residues.

Details on this clone: A read error may produce the germline difference seen at one junction end. The V and J genes are TRBV23-1 and TRBJ1-5, with D unresolved. TRBV23-1 is recorded as an ORF, its role being uncertain. CDR3 size: 10 residues. In DNA form, the CDR3 reads TGTCCGGGCAGCAATCAGCCCCAGCATTTT. This codes for CPGSNQPQHF.

This clone was seen a few times. The rearrangement links TRBV30 to TRBJ1-1; tentative D call: TRBD1 (5 bases). CDR1 is GTSNPN, CDR2 SVGIG, per germline (reference sequence). This CDR3 contains 13 residues. Between the trimmed V and J ends, which lost 0 bases and 3 bases, there was a span of 8 bases. CDR3 sequence (DNA): TGTGCCTGGAGTGTATCGGGGGACACTGAAGCTTTCTTT. Amino acid sequence: CAWSVSGDTEAFF.

The chain combines TRBV7-8 with TRBJ1-5; perhaps TRBD1 as D (5 bases). The germline V and J ends were trimmed by 2 bases and 0 bases, with 11 bases remaining between them. Germline V gene data show CDR1 as SGHVS and CDR2 as FQNEAQ. The CDR3 has 16 residues. CDR3 DNA sequence: TGTGCCAGCAGCTTAAGAGGGGATAATAGCAATCAGCCCCAGCATTTT. Translated: CASSLRGDNSNQPQHF.

This clone has a single count. This chain uses TRBV19 with TRBJ1-2; D perhaps matches TRBD1 (5 bases). V lost 4 bases, J lost 5 bases, and 11 bases lay in between. Germline V gives CDR1 LNHDA, CDR2 SQIVND (reference sequence). The CDR3 has 13 amino acids. CDR3 sequence (DNA): TGTGCCAGTAGTACGGGGCCTGGATATGGCTACACCTTC. This translates into CASSTGPGYGYTF.

The gene calls are TRBV5-5 and TRBJ1-5, with 11 nucleotides matching TRBD1. In germline, CDR1 is SGHKS, CDR2 YYEKEE (reference sequence). The CDR3 runs 17 residues. After removal of 4 bases from V and 3 bases from J, the junction contained 9 bases not matched to a gene. The CDR3 loop is CASSPSGTGGFNQPQHF. As DNA, the CDR3 is TGTGCCAGCAGCCCCTCGGGGACAGGGGGATTCAATCAGCCCCAGCATTTT.

The chain combines TRBV7-9 with TRBJ2-5; 9 bases agree with TRBD1. This CDR3 has 17 residues. The ends lost 1 base at V and 4 bases at J; junction bases unmatched: 10. Looked up from germline, CDR1 is SEHNR and CDR2 is FQNEAQ (reference sequence). The CDR3 loop reads CASSLGSGTGPLETQYF. CDR3 DNA: TGTGCCAGCAGCTTAGGGTCGGGGACAGGGCCCTTAGAGACCCAGTACTTC.

The rearrangement links TRBV5-1 to TRBJ2-5; D perhaps matches TRBD2 (6 bases). The end of the DNA is better explained by TRBJ2-7, so the J call may be wrong. Germline CDR1 and CDR2: SGHRS and YFSETQ. The length of the CDR3 is 15 residues. CDR3 bases: TGCGCCAGCAGCTTGGCCTGGGCGGGAACCTACGAGCAGTACTTC. This encodes CASSLAWAGTYEQYF.

The chain joins TRBV30 to TRBJ2-5; no firm D call. Germline values: CDR1 GTSNPN, CDR2 SVGIG (reference sequence). V was shortened by 4 bases and J by 1 base, with 10 bases between the two germline ends. The CDR3 is 13 amino acids. The DNA for the CDR3 is TGTGCCTGGACAACGGGCGTCCAAGAGACCCAGTACTTC. This codes for CAWTTGVQETQYF.

J is TRBJ1-2 and V is TRBV2; D unresolved. Per germline, CDR1 SNHLY and CDR2 FYNNEI. V dropped 8 bases and J dropped 8 bases, with 18 bases sitting between them. The CDR3 runs 13 residues. The CDR3 region has the DNA TGTGCCAGCTTTGGTGGCGAGTTTGGAGGCTACACCTTC. Translated: CASFGGEFGGYTF.

The chain has TRBV6-5 and TRBJ1-2; 9 nucleotides agree with TRBD1. The CDR3 has 14 amino acids. Unmatched junction bases numbered 6, after V lost 6 bases and J lost 4 bases. Germline CDR1 reads MNHEY; CDR2 reads SVGAGI. The CDR3 loop is CASSMGQGIYGYTF. The CDR3 nucleotides read TGTGCCAGCAGCATGGGACAGGGAATCTATGGCTACACCTTC.